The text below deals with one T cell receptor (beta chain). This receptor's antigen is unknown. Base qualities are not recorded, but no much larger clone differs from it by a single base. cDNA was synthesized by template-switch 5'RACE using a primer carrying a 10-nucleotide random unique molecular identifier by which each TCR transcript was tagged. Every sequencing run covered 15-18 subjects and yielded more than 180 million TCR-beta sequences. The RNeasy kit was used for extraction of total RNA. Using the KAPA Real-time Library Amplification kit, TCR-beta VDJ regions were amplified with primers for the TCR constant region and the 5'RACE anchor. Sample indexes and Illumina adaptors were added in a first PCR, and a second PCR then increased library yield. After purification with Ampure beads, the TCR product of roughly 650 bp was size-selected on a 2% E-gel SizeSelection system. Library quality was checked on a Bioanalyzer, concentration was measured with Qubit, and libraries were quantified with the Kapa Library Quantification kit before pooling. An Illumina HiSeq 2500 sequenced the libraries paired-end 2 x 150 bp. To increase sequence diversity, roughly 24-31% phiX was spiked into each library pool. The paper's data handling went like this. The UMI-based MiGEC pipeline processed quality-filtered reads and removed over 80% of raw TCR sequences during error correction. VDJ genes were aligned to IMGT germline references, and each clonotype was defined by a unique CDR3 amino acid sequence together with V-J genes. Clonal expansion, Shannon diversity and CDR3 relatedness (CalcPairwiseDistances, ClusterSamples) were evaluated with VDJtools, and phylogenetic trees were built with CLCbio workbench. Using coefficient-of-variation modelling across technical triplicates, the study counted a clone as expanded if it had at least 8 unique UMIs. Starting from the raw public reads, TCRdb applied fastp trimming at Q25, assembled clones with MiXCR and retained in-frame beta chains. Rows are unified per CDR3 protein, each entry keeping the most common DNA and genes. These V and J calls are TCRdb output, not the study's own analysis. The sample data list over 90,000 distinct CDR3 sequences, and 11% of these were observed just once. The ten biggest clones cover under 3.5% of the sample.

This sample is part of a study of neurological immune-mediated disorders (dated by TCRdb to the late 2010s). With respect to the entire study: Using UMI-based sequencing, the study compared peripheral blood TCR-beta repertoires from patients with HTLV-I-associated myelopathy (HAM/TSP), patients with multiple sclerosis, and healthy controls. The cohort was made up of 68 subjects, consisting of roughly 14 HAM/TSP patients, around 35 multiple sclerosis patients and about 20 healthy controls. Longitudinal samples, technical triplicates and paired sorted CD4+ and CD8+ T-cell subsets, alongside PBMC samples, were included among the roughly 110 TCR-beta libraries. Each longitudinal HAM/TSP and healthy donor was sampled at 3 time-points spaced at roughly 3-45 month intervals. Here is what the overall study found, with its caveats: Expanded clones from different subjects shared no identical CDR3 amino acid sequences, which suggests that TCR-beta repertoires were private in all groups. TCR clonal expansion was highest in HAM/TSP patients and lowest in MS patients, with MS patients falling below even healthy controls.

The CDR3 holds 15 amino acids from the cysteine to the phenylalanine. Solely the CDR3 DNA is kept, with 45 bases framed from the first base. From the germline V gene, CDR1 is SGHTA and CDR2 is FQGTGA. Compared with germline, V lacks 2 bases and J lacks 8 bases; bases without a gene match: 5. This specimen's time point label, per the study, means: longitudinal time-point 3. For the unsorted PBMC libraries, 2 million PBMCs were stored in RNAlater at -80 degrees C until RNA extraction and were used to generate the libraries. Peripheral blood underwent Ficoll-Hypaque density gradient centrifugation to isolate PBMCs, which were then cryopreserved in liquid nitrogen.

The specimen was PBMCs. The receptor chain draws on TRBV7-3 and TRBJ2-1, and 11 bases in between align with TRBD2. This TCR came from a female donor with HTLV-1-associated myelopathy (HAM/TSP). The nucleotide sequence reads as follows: TGTGCCAGCAGCTTATTAGCGGGGGGGCACGATGAGCAGTTCTTC. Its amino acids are CASSLLAGGHDEQFF.